This T cell receptor beta chain was identified during a study of tumor-infiltrating lymphocytes in primary liver carcinoma. General study results and limits: The difference in top-250-clone fraction between tumors and blood was significant, favoring tumors (p = 0.039). Only around 7.5-25% of top clones occurred in all five tumor regions.

It was from around 20-30 mg of unsorted bulk tissue that RNA and DNA were co-extracted. The germline V and J ends were trimmed by 6 bases and 5 bases, with 16 bases remaining between them. The CDR3 totals 14 residues. Germline CDR1 and CDR2: MDHEN and SYDVKM. Concerning this clonotype: Its antigen is still unknown.

With 400 to 550 ng total RNA as template and a constant-region primer, TCR beta cDNA was made. Three rounds of nested multiplex PCR with slightly modified ARM-PCR produced TCR beta libraries. The first two PCR rounds, roughly 11 cycles each, used TRBV1-TRBV30 forward primers and a C-beta reverse primer. MiXCR was run by TCRdb on the multiplex PCR reads, yielding one entry per CDR3 protein. Altogether fewer than 110,000 distinct CDR3 sequences are present, about 70% being singletons, with the ten largest covering around 12%. Material: liver tumor tissue from sampling region 2. Indicated subset: tumor region T2, inferior pole. The clonotype originates from a woman in her sixties or seventies with primary liver carcinoma and hepatitis B virus infection. The chain joins TRBV28 to TRBJ1-2; D not certain. The CDR3 coding sequence is TGTGCCAGCAGCGCCTTAAACAGCAATTATGGCTACACCTTC. Translated, it gives CASSALNSNYGYTF.